This T cell receptor beta chain came from a study of beta chain features in type 1 diabetes. Broader study findings: When Type 1 diabetes patients were examined, their TCRB CDR3s proved moderately but significantly shorter in all four CD4+ subsets.

This clone has only a few counts. Its antigen is still unknown. The whole isolated RNA underwent reverse transcription, so sequencing captured expressed TCRB transcripts. Sequencing was performed with immunoSEQ multiplex PCR; in TCRdb, only in-frame clones are kept and a portion is missing. The sample includes about 710,000 clones, over 12% of them seen just once. Germline lookup yields CDR1 SGHNT and CDR2 YYREEE (reference sequence). This CDR3 has 17 residues. After removal of 2 bases from V and 5 bases from J, the junction contained 7 bases not matched to a gene. Sorting based on CD45RO/CCR7/CD25/CD127/CD95/CD27 separated CD4+ naive, central memory, regulatory and stem cell-like memory cells.

The rearrangement uses TRBV5-4 and TRBJ2-3, with 14 nucleotides matching TRBD2. The sample consisted of naive CD4+ T cells from blood. The TCR was taken from a man younger than 35 with type 1 diabetes. CDR3 DNA: TGTGCCAGCAGCTTAGGGACTAGCGGGAGAGGGGGAGATACGCAGTATTTT. It yields the protein CASSLGTSGRGGDTQYF. The whole variable domain, filled in from reference TRBV5-4 and TRBJ2-3, reads ETGVTQSPTHLIKTRGQQVTLRCSSQSGHNTVSWYQQALGQGPQFIFQYYREEENGRGNFPPRFSGLQFPNYSSELNVNALELDDSALYLCASSLGTSGRGGDTQYFGPGTRLTVL.